This T cell receptor (beta chain) was recorded in a study of blood T cell repertoires in COVID-19. Study overall: The United States, Italy and Spain provided the acute and convalescent COVID-19 samples.

One Seattle source followed patients from active infection through their disease course. Data came from immunoSEQ multiplex PCR; TCRdb stores just in-frame clones and leaves some out. The sample has roughly 260,000 clones; about 90% are singletons. The receptor was derived from a person aged 18 to 29 with COVID-19, enrolled during active disease. Source material: peripheral blood.

CDR3 sequence: CASSRERLVSVSDEQFF. The CDR3 DNA follows: TGTGCCAGCAGCCGAGAAAGACTAGTTTCGGTAAGCGATGAGCAGTTCTTC. V is TRBV7-9 and J is TRBJ2-1; D is perhaps TRBD2 (6 bases). V lost 5 bases and J lost 8, with 25 bases in between. The CDR3 runs 17 residues. CDR1 and CDR2 from the germline V gene are SEHNR and FQNEAQ (reference sequence).